These T cell receptor beta chains were read from a single sample in a study of blood T cell repertoires in COVID-19. Method: immunoSEQ multiplex PCR; TCRdb's copy keeps in-frame clones and lacks some. The sample lists some 120,000 clones, around 80% occurring once. The sample was peripheral blood. Receptors were obtained from a human donor in a cohort sampled during active COVID-19. CDR3s include the opening cysteine and the closing phenylalanine or tryptophan. Fields, in order: clone size, J gene, V gene, CDR3 protein. Clone sizes are given selectively: once, few, many, or a class where the clone is expanded.

. | TRBJ2-2 | TRBV10-3 | CAISESGQGAGELFF
. | TRBJ2-3 | TRBV5-1 | CASSLVGSGVPENTQYF
. | TRBJ1-1 | TRBV12-3/TRBV12-4 | CASSYLGDTEAFF
. | TRBJ2-3 | TRBV29-1 | CSGTRDTQYF
. | TRBJ2-7 | TRBV6-5 | CATQGGSGSYEQYF
few | TRBJ2-1 | TRBV15 | CATSKGGNNEQFF
many | TRBJ1-1 | TRBV6-5 | CASSYREEAFF
. | TRBJ1-1 | TRBV4-1 | CASSLTGATKPAFF
. | TRBJ2-7 | TRBV6-5 | CASSYAAGGYEQYF
. | TRBJ1-5 | TRBV7-8 | CASSLAFWGQEINQPQHF
. | TRBJ2-2 | TRBV27 | CASGGLAGGQATDTGELFF
. | TRBJ2-2 | TRBV9 | CASTLHTGVTGELFF
. | TRBJ2-7 | TRBV29-1 | CSVEVQGAREQYF
. | TRBJ2-7 | TRBV28 | CATSIVSYEQYF
. | TRBJ1-2 | TRBV30 | CAWKGTGYGYTF
. | TRBJ1-2 | TRBV25-1 | CASSESRRVYGYTF
. | TRBJ2-5 | TRBV5-1 | CASSPEPNQETQYF
. | TRBJ1-2 | TRBV5-4 | CASSLESWGGGYTF
few | TRBJ2-7 | TRBV5-6 | CASSLLASGSSYEQYF
. | TRBJ2-2 | TRBV3-1/TRBV3-2 | CASSRTSGGTGELFF
. | TRBJ2-5 | TRBV2 | CASSVVKETQYF
. | TRBJ1-3 | TRBV5-1 | CASSLSQGASGNTIYF
few | TRBJ1-6 | TRBV30 | CAWRSLTGGASPLHF
. | TRBJ2-1 | TRBV28 | CASTIRGAGIVEQFF
few | TRBJ1-5 | TRBV6-4 | CASSEGAGQPQHF
. | TRBJ2-3 | TRBV7-6 | CASSPRTSGGPTDTQYF
. | TRBJ2-7 | TRBV2 | CATRTDFSYEQYF
. | TRBJ1-2 | TRBV9 | CASSPGDRGNGYTF
few | TRBJ1-2 | TRBV30 | CAWRRQGAQGYTF
. | TRBJ1-2 | TRBV21-1 | CASSQGGKSNYGYTF
few | TRBJ2-3 | TRBV24-1 | CATSDWGQAVQYF
. | TRBJ1-4 | TRBV7-9 | CASSLGPGNSEKLFF
. | TRBJ1-1 | TRBV14 | CASSRVGGLNTEAFF
. | TRBJ1-3 | TRBV7-8 | CASSRTGGGNTIYF
. | TRBJ2-1 | TRBV5-1 | CASSLALAGGFYNEQFF
. | TRBJ1-1 | TRBV29-1 | CSVDTGYTEAFF
. | TRBJ2-5 | TRBV7-7 | CASSPQGGQETQYF
. | TRBJ1-5 | TRBV27 | CASSPPVGGRHQPQHF
. | TRBJ1-2 | TRBV18 | CASSPPGTGYGYTF
. | TRBJ2-5 | TRBV18 | CASSQEAGAIQETQYF
medium-sized | TRBJ2-5 | TRBV7-9 | CASSLGPPGTQYF
. | TRBJ1-3 | TRBV9 | CASNGQSMRGNTIYF
few | TRBJ2-5 | TRBV5-4 | CASSYPLAGGQETQYF
. | TRBJ2-3 | TRBV6-5 | CASILGLAQDTQYF
. | TRBJ1-1 | TRBV2 | CASSQGALTEAFF
. | TRBJ2-4 | TRBV30 | CAWRPGTVGGTKNIQYF
once | TRBJ2-1 | TRBV6-4 | CASSRQGSSYNEQFF
. | TRBJ1-6 | TRBV6-5 | CASSFTGQARSPLHF
. | TRBJ1-2 | TRBV25-1 | CASRGWDIAGDYGYTF
. | TRBJ2-4 | TRBV2 | CASSPHPGAKNIQYF
. | TRBJ2-3 | TRBV7-9 | CASSLDGGLDTQYF
. | TRBJ1-5 | TRBV6-5 | CASTTGTNQPQHF
. | TRBJ1-2 | TRBV9 | CASSARTGFGYTF
few | TRBJ2-7 | TRBV5-4 | CASSSASDSYEQYF
. | TRBJ1-3 | TRBV28 | CASLGSDRVDYTIYF
. | TRBJ2-7 | TRBV5-6 | CASRHLASHYEQYF
. | TRBJ1-3 | TRBV2 | CASRQGGNTIYF